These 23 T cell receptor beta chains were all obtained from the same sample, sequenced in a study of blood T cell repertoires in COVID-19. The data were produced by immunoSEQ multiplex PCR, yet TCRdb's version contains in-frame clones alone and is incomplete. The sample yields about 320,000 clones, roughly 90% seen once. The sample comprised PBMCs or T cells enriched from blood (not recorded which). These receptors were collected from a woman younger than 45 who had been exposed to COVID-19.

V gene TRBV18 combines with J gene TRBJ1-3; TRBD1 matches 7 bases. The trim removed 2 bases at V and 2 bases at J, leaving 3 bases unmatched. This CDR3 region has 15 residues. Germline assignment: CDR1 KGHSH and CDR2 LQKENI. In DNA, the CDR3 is TGTGCCAGCTCACCAACCACAGGGGCTGGAAACACCATATATTTT. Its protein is CASSPTTGAGNTIYF.

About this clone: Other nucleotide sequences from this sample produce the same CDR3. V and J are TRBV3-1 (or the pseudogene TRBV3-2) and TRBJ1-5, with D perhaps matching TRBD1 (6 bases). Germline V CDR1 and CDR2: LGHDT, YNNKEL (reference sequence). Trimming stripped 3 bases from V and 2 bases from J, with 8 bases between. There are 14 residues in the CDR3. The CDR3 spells CASSQGAGNQPQHF. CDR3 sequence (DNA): TGTGCCAGCAGCCAGGGGGCGGGCAATCAGCCCCAGCATTTT.

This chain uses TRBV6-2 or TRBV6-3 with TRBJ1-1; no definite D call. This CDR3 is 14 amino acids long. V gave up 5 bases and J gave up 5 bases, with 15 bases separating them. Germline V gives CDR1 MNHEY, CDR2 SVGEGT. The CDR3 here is CASSTTLSVTEAFF. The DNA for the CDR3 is TGTGCCAGCAGTACCACTTTATCGGTTACTGAAGCTTTCTTT.

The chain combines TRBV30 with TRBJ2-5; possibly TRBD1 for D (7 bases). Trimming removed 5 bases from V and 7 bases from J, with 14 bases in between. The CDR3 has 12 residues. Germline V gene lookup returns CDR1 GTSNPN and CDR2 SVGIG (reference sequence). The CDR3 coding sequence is TGTGCCTGGGGGGGGACAGTGGGGACCCAGTACTTC. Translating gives CAWGGTVGTQYF.

CDR3 DNA sequence: TGTGCCAGCAGCTTGGCCGGGGGACGCGAGCAGTACTTC. This gives the protein CASSLAGGREQYF. The gene calls are TRBV5-4 and TRBJ2-7; D is perhaps TRBD2 (6 bases). This CDR3 comprises 13 residues. V was cut by 0 bases and J by 6 bases, with 10 bases left in between. Looked up from germline, CDR1 is SGHNT and CDR2 is YYREEE (reference sequence).

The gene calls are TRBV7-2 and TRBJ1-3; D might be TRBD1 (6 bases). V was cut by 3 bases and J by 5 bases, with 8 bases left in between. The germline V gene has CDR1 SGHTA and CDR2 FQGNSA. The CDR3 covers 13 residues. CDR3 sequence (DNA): TGTGCCAGCAGCTTCCAGGGGAGAAACACCATATATTTT. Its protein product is CASSFQGRNTIYF.

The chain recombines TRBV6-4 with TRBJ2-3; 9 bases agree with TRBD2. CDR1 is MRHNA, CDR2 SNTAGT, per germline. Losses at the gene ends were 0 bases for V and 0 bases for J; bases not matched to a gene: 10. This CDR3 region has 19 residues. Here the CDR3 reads CASSDSLAPTSGSTDTQYF. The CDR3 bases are TGTGCCAGCAGTGACTCCCTGGCTCCTACTAGCGGGAGCACAGATACGCAGTATTTT.

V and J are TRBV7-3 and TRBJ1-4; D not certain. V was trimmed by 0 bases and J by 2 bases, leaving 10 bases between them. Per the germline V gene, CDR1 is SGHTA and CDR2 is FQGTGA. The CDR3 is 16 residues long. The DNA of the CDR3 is TGTGCCAGCAGCTTAACGGTGGCGGGGACTAATGAAAAACTGTTTTTT. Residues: CASSLTVAGTNEKLFF.

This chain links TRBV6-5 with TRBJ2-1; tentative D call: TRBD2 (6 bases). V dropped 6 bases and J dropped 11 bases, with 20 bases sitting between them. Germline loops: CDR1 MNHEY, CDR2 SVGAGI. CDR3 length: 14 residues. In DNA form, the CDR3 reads TGTGCCAGCAGGACGGGGCTCGGCCGGGGGAAGCAGTTCTTC. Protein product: CASRTGLGRGKQFF.

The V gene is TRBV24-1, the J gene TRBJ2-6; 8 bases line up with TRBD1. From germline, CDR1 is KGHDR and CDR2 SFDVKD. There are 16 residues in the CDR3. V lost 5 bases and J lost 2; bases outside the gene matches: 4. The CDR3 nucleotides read TGTGCCACCAGTGCCGCCAGGGGGCCTGGGGCCAACGTCCTGACTTTC. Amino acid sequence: CATSAARGPGANVLTF.

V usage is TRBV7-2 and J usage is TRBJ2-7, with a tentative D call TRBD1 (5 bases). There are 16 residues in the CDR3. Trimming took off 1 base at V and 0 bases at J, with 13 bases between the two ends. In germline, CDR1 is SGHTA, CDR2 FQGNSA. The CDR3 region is CASSLGAGISSYEQYF. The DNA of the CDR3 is TGTGCCAGCAGCTTAGGGGCAGGGATTAGCTCCTACGAGCAGTACTTC.

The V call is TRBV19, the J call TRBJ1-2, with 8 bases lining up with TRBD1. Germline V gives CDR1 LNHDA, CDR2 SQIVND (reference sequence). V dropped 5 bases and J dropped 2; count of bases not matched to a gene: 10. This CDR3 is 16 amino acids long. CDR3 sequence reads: CASSVAGTGMNYGYTF. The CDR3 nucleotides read TGTGCCAGTAGTGTAGCCGGGACAGGAATGAACTATGGCTACACCTTC.

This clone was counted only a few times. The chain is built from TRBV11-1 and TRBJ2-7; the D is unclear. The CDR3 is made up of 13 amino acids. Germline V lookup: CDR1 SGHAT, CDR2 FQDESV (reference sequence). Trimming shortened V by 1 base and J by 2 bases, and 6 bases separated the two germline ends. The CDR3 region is CASSLVPAYEQYF. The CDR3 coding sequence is TGTGCCAGCAGCTTAGTACCAGCCTACGAGCAGTACTTC.

CDR3 DNA: TGTGCCAGCAGCTTGGCCGAGGGGACAGGGATCTATGGCTACACCTTC. It encodes CASSLAEGTGIYGYTF. The J gene is TRBJ1-2, the V gene TRBV5-4, with 9 bases lining up with TRBD1. V gave up 0 bases and J gave up 4 bases; unmatched junction bases: 7. The CDR3 contains 16 residues. CDR1 SGHNT and CDR2 YYREEE come from the germline V gene (reference sequence).

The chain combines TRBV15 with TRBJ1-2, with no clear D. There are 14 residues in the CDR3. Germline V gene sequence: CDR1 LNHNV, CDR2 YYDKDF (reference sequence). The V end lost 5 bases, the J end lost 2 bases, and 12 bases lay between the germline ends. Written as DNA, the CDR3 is TGTGCCACCAGCGTAGGAGACCCGAACTATGGCTACACCTTC. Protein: CATSVGDPNYGYTF. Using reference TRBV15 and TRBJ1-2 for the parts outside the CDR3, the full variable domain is DAMVIQNPRYQVTQFGKPVTLSCSQTLNHNVMYWYQQKSSQAPKLLFHYYDKDFNNEADTPDNFQSRRPNTSFCFLDIRSPGLGDTAMYLCATSVGDPNYGYTFGSGTRLTVV.

CDR3 nucleotides: TGTGCCAGCAGTTATATTTGGGGGCTATTGAATCAGCCCCAGCATTTT. This gives the protein CASSYIWGLLNQPQHF. The rearrangement joins TRBV6-9 to TRBJ1-5; the D gene is possibly TRBD1 (6 bases). The V and J ends lost 2 bases and 4 bases respectively, with 15 bases between them. CDR1 and CDR2 (germline): MNHGY, SVAAGI. This CDR3 is built from 16 residues.

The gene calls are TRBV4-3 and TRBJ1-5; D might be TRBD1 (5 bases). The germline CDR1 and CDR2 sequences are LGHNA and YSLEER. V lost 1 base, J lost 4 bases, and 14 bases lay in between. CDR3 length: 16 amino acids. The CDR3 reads CASSQAVGSGNQPQHF. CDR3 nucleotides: TGCGCCAGCAGCCAAGCGGTCGGTTCAGGGAATCAGCCCCAGCATTTT.

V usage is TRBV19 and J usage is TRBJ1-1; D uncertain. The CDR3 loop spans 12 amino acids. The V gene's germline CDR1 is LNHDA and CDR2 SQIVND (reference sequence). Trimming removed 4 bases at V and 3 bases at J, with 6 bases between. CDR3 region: CASSTRYTEAFF. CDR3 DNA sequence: TGTGCCAGTAGTACACGGTACACTGAAGCTTTCTTT.

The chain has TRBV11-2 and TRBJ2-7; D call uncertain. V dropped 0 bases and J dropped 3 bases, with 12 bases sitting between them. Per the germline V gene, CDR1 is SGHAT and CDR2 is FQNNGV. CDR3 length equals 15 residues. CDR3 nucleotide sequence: TGTGCCAGCAGCTTAGATCTGGAGATTAACTACGAGCAGTACTTC. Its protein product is CASSLDLEINYEQYF.

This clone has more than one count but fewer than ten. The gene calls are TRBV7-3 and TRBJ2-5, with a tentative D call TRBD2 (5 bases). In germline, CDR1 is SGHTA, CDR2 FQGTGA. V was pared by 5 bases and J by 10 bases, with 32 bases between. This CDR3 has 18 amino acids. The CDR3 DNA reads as TGTGCCAGCAGCCCTTACCCTTCTTCCGGGATCAAGAGATGCGACCAGTACTTC. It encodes CASSPYPSSGIKRCDQYF.

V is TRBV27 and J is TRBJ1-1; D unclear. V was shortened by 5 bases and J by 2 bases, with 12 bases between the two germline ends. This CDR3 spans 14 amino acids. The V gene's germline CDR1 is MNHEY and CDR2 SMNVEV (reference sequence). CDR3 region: CASSPFGRNTEAFF. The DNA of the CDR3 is TGTGCCAGCAGTCCCTTTGGGCGTAACACTGAAGCTTTCTTT.

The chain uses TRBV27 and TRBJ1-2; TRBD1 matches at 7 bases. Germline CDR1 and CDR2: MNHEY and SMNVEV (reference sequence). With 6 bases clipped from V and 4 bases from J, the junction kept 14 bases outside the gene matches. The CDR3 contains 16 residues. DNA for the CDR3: TGTGCCAGCAGCCCCTTGAACCGGGACAGTATCTATGGCTACACCTTC. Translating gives CASSPLNRDSIYGYTF.

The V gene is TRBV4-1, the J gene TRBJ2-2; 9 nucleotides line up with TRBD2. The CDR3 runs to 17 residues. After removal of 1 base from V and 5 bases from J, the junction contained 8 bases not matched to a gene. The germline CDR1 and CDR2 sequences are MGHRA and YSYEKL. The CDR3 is CASSQGSGLAATGELFF. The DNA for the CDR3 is TGCGCCAGCAGCCAAGGTTCGGGACTAGCAGCTACCGGGGAGCTGTTTTTT.